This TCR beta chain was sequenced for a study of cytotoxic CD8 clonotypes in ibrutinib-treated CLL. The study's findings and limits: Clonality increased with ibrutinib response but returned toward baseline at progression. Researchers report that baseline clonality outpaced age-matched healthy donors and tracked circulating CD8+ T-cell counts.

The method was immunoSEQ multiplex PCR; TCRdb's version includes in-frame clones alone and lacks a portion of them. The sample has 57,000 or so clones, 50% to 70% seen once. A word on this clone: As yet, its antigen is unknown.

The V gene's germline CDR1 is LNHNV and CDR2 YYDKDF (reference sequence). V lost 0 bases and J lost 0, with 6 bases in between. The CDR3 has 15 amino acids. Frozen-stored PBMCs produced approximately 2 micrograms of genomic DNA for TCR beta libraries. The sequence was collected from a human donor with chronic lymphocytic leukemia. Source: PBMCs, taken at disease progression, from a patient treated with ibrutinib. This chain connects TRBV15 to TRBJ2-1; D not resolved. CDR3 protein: CATSRDVSSYNEQFF. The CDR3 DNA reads TGTGCCACCAGCAGAGATGTCAGCTCCTACAATGAGCAGTTCTTC. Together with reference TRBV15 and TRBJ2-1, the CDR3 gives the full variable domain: DAMVIQNPRYQVTQFGKPVTLSCSQTLNHNVMYWYQQKSSQAPKLLFHYYDKDFNNEADTPDNFQSRRPNTSFCFLDIRSPGLGDTAMYLCATSRDVSSYNEQFFGPGTRLTVL.